This T cell receptor beta chain was captured in a study of T cells after posttransplantation cyclophosphamide. Sequencing used immunoSEQ multiplex PCR; TCRdb keeps in-frame clones, though not all of them. The repertoire has approximately 34,000 clones, none seen only once; the ten largest take 5.5% to 8.5%. As to this clone: As yet, its antigen is unknown.

Peripheral blood was collected from the related graft donor on the marrow donation day. Findings and limits, study-wide: TRB clonality was highly associated with recipient CMV seropositivity and reactivation. TRB overlap between skin or GI tissue T cells and blood was limited. Donor-recipient repertoire similarity was low at 1-2 months, rising over year one.

The specimen sequenced was PBMCs. The clonotype was recovered from a woman aged 45-65 years in good health and a related stem cell transplant donor.

The CDR3 sequence is CATSDRGTSRRVAQQFF. The CDR3 bases are TGTGCCACCAGTGATCGCGGGACATCACGAAGGGTAGCTCAGCAGTTCTTC. V gene TRBV24-1 combines with J gene TRBJ2-1; the D call may be TRBD1 or TRBD2 (6 bases each). CDR3 length: 17 residues. The germline V gene encodes CDR1 KGHDR and CDR2 SFDVKD. V was pared by 3 bases and J by 11 bases, with 25 bases between.